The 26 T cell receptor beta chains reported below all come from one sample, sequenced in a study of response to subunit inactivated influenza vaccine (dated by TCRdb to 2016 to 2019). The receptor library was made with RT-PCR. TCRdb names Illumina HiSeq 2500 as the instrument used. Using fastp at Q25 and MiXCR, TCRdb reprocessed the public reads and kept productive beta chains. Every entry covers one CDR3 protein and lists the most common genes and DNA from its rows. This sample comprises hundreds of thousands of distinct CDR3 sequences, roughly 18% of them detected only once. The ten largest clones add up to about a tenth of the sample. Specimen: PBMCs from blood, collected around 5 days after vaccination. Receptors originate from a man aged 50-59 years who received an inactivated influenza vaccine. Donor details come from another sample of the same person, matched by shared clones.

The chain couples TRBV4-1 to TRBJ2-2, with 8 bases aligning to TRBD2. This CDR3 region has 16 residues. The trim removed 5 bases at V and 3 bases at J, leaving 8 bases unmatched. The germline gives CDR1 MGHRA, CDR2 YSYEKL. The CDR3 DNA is TGCGCCAGCAGCTTGAGCGGGAGAGATGACACCGGGGAGCTGTTTTTT. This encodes CASSLSGRDDTGELFF.

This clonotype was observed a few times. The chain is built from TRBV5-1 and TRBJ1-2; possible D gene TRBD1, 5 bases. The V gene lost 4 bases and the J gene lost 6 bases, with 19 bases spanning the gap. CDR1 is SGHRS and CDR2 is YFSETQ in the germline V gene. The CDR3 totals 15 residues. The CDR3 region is CASSGDQPQVDGYTF. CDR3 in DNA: TGCGCCAGCAGCGGGGACCAGCCTCAAGTGGATGGCTACACCTTC.

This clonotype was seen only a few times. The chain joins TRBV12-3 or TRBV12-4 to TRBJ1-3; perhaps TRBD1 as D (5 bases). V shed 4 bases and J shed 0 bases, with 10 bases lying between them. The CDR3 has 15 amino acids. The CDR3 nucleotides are TGTGCCAGCAGTTCCCCAGGGTCCTCTGGAAACACCATATATTTT. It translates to CASSSPGSSGNTIYF.

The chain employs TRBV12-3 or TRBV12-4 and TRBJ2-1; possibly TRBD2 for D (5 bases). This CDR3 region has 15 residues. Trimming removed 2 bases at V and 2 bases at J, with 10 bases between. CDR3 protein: CASSLLAWPYNEQFF. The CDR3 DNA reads TGTGCCAGCAGTTTACTAGCCTGGCCCTACAATGAGCAGTTCTTC.

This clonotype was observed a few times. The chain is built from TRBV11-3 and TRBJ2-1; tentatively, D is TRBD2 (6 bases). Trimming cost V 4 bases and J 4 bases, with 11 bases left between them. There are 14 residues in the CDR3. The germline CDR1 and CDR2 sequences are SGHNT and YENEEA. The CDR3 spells CASSSEGPYNEQFF. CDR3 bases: TGTGCCAGCAGCTCGGAGGGTCCGTACAATGAGCAGTTCTTC.

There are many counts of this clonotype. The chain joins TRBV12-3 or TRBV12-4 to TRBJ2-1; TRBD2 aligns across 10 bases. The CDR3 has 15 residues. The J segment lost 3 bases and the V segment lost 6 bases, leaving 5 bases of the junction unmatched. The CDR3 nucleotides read TGTGCCAGCAGCTATGGACTAGCGGACTACAATGAGCAGTTCTTC. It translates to CASSYGLADYNEQFF.

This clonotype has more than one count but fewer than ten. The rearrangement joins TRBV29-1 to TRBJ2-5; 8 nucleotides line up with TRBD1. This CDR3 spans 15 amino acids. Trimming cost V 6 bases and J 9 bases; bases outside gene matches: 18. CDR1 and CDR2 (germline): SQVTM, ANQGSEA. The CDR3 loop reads CSVNDRGPRVGAQYF. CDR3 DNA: TGCAGCGTGAACGACAGGGGCCCAAGGGTGGGGGCCCAGTACTTC. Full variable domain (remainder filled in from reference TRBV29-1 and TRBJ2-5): SAVISQKPSRDICQRGTSLTIQCQVDSQVTMMFWYRQQPGQSLTLIATANQGSEATYESGFVIDKFPISRPNLTFSTLTVSNMSPEDSSIYLCSVNDRGPRVGAQYFGPGTRLLVL.

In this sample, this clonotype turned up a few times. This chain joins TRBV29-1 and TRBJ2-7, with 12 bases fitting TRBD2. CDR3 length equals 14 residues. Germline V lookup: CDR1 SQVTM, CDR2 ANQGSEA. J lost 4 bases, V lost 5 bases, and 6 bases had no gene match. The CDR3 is CSVTTSGSPYEQYF. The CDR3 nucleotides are TGCAGCGTTACGACTAGCGGGAGTCCGTACGAGCAGTACTTC.

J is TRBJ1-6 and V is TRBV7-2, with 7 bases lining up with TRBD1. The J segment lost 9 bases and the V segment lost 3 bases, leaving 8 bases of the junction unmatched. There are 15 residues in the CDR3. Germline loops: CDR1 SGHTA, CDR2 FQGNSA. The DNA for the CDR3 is TGTGCCAGCAGCTTTGGACAGGCGGGGGTTTCACCCCTCCACTTT. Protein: CASSFGQAGVSPLHF.

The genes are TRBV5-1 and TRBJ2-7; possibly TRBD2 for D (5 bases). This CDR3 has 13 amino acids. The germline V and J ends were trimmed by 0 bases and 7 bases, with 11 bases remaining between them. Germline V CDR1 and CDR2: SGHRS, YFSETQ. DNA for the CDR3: TGCGCCAGCAGCTTGGCCATGAGGGAAGAGCAGTACTTC. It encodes CASSLAMREEQYF. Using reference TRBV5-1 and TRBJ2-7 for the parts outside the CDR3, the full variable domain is KAGVTQTPRYLIKTRGQQVTLSCSPISGHRSVSWYQQTPGQGLQFLFEYFSETQRNKGNFPGRFSGRQFSNSRSEMNVSTLELGDSALYLCASSLAMREEQYFGPGTRLTVT.

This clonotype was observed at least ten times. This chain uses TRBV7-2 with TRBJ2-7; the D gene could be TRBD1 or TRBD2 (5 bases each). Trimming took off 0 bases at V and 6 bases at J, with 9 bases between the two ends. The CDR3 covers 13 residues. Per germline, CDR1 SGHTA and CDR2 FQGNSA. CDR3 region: CASSLASGAEQYF. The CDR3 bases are TGTGCCAGCAGCTTAGCGTCCGGGGCCGAGCAGTACTTC.

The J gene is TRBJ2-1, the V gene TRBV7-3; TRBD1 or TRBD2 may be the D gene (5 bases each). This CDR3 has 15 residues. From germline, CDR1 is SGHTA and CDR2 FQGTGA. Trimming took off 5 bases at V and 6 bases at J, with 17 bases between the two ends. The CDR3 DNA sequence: TGTGCCAGCAGCACAAAGGGGACCACTGTCAATGAGCAGTTCTTC. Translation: CASSTKGTTVNEQFF. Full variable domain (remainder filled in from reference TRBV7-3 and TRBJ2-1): GAGVSQTPSNKVTEKGKYVELRCDPISGHTALYWYRQSLGQGPEFLIYFQGTGAADDSGLPNDRFFAVRPEGSVSTLKIQRTERGDSAVYLCASSTKGTTVNEQFFGPGTRLTVL.

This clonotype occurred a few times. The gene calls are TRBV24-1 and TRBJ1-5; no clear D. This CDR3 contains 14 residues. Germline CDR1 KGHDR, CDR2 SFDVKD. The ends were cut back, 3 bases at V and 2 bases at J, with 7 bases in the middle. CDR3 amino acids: CATSDGMGNQPQHF. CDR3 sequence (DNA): TGTGCCACCAGTGATGGGATGGGCAATCAGCCCCAGCATTTT.

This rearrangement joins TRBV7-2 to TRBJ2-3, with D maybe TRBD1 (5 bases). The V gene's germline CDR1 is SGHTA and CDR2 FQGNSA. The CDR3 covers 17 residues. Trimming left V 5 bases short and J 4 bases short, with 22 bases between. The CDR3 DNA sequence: TGTGCCAGCAGCCGTATGATGGGCAGGGCAATCCCAGATACGCAGTATTTT. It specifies CASSRMMGRAIPDTQYF.

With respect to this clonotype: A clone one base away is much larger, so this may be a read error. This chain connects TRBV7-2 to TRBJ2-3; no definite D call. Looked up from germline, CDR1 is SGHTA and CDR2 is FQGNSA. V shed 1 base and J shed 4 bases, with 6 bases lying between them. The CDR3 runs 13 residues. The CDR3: CASSLDRPDTQYF. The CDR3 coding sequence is TGTGCCAGCAGCTTAGACCGCCCAGATACGCAGTATTTT.

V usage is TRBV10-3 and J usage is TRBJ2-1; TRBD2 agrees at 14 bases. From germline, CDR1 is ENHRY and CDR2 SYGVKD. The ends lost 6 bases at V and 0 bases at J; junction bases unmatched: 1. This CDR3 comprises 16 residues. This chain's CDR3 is CAIRGTSGSSYNEQFF. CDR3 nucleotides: TGTGCCATCAGAGGGACTAGCGGGAGCTCCTACAATGAGCAGTTCTTC.

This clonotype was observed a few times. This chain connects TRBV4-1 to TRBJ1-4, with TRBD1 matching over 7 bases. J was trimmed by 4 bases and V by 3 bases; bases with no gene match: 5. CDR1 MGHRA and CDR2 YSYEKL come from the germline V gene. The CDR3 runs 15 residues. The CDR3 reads CASSHYGTVNEKLFF. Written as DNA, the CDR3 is TGCGCCAGCAGCCACTACGGGACAGTTAATGAAAAACTGTTTTTT.

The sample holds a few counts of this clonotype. The CDR3 DNA sequence: TGTGCCAGCAGCCCGAGCTCAGGGGGGAAACTGTTTTTT. Translating gives CASSPSSGGKLFF. The rearrangement links TRBV7-3 to TRBJ1-4, with 7 bases fitting TRBD1. CDR3 length equals 13 residues. CDR1 SGHTA and CDR2 FQGTGA come from the germline V gene. V shed 5 bases, J shed 11 bases, and the junction held 8 bases outside the gene matches.

The CDR3 bases are TGTGCCAGCAGCTTACAGGGACAGGGGAGCTGGCAGTTCTTC. This encodes CASSLQGQGSWQFF. The chain is built from TRBV7-6 and TRBJ2-1; TRBD1 matches 10 bases. The CDR3 has 14 residues. CDR1 and CDR2 from the germline V gene are SGHVS and FNYEAQ. The junction had 7 bases not matched to a gene; V was cut back by 2 bases and J by 12 bases.

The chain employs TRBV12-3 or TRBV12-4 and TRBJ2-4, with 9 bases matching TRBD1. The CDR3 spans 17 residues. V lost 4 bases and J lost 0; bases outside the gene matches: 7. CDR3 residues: CASSSSPGQGAKNIQYF. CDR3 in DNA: TGTGCCAGCAGTTCGAGTCCGGGACAGGGAGCCAAAAACATTCAGTACTTC.

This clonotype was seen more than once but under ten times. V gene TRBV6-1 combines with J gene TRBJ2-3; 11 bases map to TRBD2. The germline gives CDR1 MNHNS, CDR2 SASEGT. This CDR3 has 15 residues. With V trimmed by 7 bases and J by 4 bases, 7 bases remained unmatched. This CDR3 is CASNLAGGLSDTQYF. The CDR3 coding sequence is TGTGCCAGCAACTTAGCGGGGGGGCTATCAGATACGCAGTATTTT.

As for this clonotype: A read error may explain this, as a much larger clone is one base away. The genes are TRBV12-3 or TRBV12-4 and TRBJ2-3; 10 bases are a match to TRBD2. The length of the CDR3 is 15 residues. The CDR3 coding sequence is TGTGCCAGCAGCGAAGCGGGGGGGAGCACAGATACGCAGTTTTTT. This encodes CASSEAGGSTDTQFF.

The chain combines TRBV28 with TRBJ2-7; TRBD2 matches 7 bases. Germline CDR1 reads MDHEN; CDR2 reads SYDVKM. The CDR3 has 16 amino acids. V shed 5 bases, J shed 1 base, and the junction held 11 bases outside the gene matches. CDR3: CASSPRGEGQSYEQYF. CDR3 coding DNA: TGTGCCAGCAGTCCCCGTGGGGAGGGCCAATCCTACGAGCAGTACTTC.

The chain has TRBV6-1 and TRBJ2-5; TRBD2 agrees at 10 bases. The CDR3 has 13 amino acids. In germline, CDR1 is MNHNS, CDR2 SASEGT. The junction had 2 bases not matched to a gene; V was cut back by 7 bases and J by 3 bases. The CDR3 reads CASMSGGEETQYF. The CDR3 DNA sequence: TGTGCCAGCATGAGCGGGGGGGAAGAGACCCAGTACTTC.

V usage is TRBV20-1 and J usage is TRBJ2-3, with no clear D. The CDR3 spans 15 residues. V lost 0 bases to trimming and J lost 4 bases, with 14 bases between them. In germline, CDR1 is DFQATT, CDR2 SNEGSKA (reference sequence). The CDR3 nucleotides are TGCAGTGCTAGAGAGGTTCTAGTGGCTTCAGATACGCAGTATTTT. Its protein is CSAREVLVASDTQYF.

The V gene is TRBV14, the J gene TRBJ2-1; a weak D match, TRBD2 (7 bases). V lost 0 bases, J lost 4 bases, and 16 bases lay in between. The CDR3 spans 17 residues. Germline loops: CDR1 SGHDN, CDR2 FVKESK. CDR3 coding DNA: TGTGCCAGCAGCCAAGATCAGGGGCTAGCGGCATACAATGAGCAGTTCTTC. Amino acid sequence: CASSQDQGLAAYNEQFF.